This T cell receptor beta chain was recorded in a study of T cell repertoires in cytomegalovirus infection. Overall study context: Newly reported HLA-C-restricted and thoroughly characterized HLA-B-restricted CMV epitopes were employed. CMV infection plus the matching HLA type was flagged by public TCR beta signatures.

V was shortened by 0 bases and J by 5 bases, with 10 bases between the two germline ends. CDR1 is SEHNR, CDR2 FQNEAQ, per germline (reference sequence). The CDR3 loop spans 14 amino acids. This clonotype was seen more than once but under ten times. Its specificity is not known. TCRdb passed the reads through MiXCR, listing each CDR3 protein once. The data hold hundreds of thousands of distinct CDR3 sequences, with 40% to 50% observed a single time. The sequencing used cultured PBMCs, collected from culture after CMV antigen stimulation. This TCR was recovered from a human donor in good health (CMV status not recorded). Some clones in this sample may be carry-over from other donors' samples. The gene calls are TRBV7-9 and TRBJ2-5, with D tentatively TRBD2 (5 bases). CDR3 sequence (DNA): TGTGCCAGCAGCTTAGCAGCGGCGAGGGAGACCCAGTACTTC. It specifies CASSLAAARETQYF.